These T cell receptor beta chains were read from a single sample in a study of shared clonotypes between healthy human individuals. Profiling relied on immunoSEQ multiplex PCR, and the TCRdb table lists in-frame clones only, not all of them. In the table there are approximately 700,000 clones, 73% of which are singletons. Sequencing input: memory CD4+ T cells sorted from blood. The receptor source for this set is a woman aged 25 to 39 in good health. CDR3s include the opening cysteine and the closing phenylalanine or tryptophan. A D gene is named only where the DNA matches it firmly. The size of a clone is reported for some rows only, either as once, few or many, or as a class for expanded clones.

TRBV2	TRBD2	NA	TRBJ2-1	CASSQILGLAGGPELDEQFF	TGTGCCAGCAGCCAAATTCTCGGACTAGCGGGAGGGCCGGAATTGGATGAGCAGTTCTTC
TRBV6-5	NA	NA	TRBJ2-1	CASSYSQRSYNEQFF	TGTGCCAGCAGTTACTCTCAGCGGTCCTACAATGAGCAGTTCTTC
TRBV2	NA	NA	TRBJ1-2	CASSELGGVGGYTF	TGTGCCAGCAGTGAGCTGGGGGGGGTCGGTGGCTACACCTTC
TRBV19	NA	NA	TRBJ2-3	CASSIRSSNTQYF	TGTGCCAGTAGTATACGCTCGTCTAATACGCAGTATTTT
TRBV5-1	TRBD2	NA	TRBJ2-7	CASSFRTSGSSNEQYF	TGCGCCAGCAGCTTCCGGACTAGCGGGAGCTCCAACGAGCAGTACTTC
TRBV19	TRBD1	NA	TRBJ1-5	CASSLRKGQGRSNQPQHF	TGTGCCAGTAGTCTCCGTAAGGGACAGGGGCGAAGCAATCAGCCCCAGCATTTT
TRBV28	NA	once	TRBJ1-5	CASSWSSNQPQHF	TGTGCCAGCAGTTGGAGCAGCAATCAGCCCCAGCATTTT
TRBV10-2	TRBD1	NA	TRBJ1-2	CASSEPSGGTANYGYTF	TGCGCCAGCAGTGAGCCTTCAGGGGGCACGGCTAACTATGGCTACACCTTC
TRBV19	NA	NA	TRBJ2-1	CASSPNRNEQFF	TGTGCCAGTAGCCCTAACAGAAATGAGCAGTTCTTC
TRBV28	NA	few	TRBJ1-2	CASSFGGYGYTF	TGTGCCAGCAGTTTTGGAGGGTATGGCTACACCTTC
TRBV2	TRBD2	few	TRBJ2-4	CASSLAGGVLAKNIQYF	TGTGCCAGCAGTCTAGCGGGAGGGGTGTTAGCCAAAAACATTCAGTACTTC
TRBV9	NA	NA	TRBJ2-5	CASSVDTGRGETQYF	TGTGCCAGCAGCGTAGACACAGGGAGGGGAGAGACCCAGTACTTC
TRBV7-2	NA	many	TRBJ2-7	CASSSLPSAGVQYF	TGTGCCAGCAGCTCCCTCCCAAGTGCCGGGGTGCAGTACTTC
TRBV5-1	TRBD1	NA	TRBJ1-1	CASSRTGMNTEAFF	TGCGCCAGCAGCAGGACAGGGATGAACACTGAAGCTTTCTTT
TRBV7-8	TRBD1	NA	TRBJ1-4	CASSSDRVSVEKLFF	TGTGCCAGCAGCTCCGACAGGGTGTCGGTTGAAAAACTGTTTTTT
TRBV5-1	NA	once	TRBJ1-4	CASSPGVTNEKLFF	TGCGCCAGCAGCCCGGGGGTCACTAATGAAAAACTGTTTTTT
TRBV9	NA	NA	TRBJ2-5	CASSVGLDSPNQETQYF	TGTGCCAGCAGCGTAGGACTAGACAGCCCGAACCAAGAGACCCAGTACTTC
TRBV7-8	NA	medium-sized	TRBJ1-1	CASSLAMVANTEAFF	TGTGCCAGCAGCTTAGCGATGGTTGCGAACACTGAAGCTTTCTTT
TRBV28	TRBD2	few	TRBJ2-7	CASMSGTSYEQYF	TGTGCCAGCATGAGCGGGACCTCCTACGAGCAGTACTTC
TRBV10-1	NA	NA	TRBJ2-1	CASSESMEGYNEQFF	TGCGCCAGCAGTGAGTCAATGGAGGGCTACAATGAGCAGTTCTTC
TRBV5-1	NA	NA	TRBJ2-1	CASSLYQRAEQFF	TGCGCCAGCAGCTTGTACCAACGCGCTGAGCAGTTCTTC
TRBV11-2	NA	NA	TRBJ1-2	CASSVPGTRDRRFGGYTF	TGTGCCAGCAGCGTACCCGGAACCCGGGACCGCCGTTTCGGTGGCTACACCTTC
TRBV29-1	TRBD1	NA	TRBJ1-3	CSAATGGSNTIYF	TGCAGCGCAGCGACAGGGGGCTCAAACACCATATATTTT
TRBV20-1	NA	NA	TRBJ2-1	CSAFYNEQFF	TGCAGTGCTTTCTACAATGAGCAGTTCTTC
TRBV5-5	NA	NA	TRBJ2-1	CASSPMVRTGNNEQFF	TGTGCCAGCAGTCCTATGGTTAGGACGGGAAACAATGAGCAGTTCTTC
TRBV2	NA	few	TRBJ2-3	CASRSPGSTDTQYF	TGTGCCAGCAGAAGCCCGGGGAGCACAGATACGCAGTATTTT
TRBV10-1	TRBD1	NA	TRBJ2-1	CASSPGQGYNEQFF	TGCGCCAGCAGCCCGGGACAGGGCTACAATGAGCAGTTCTTC
TRBV9	NA	NA	TRBJ1-5	CASSVGAGVGQPQHF	TGTGCCAGCAGCGTAGGTGCAGGGGTCGGTCAGCCCCAGCATTTT
TRBV5-1	TRBD1	NA	TRBJ2-7	CASSLIARTGGYEQYF	TGCGCCAGCAGCTTAATAGCGAGGACAGGGGGCTACGAGCAGTACTTC
TRBV4-2	TRBD1	NA	TRBJ1-1	CASSQARNQGVRTEAFF	TGTGCCAGCAGCCAAGCACGGAATCAGGGGGTGCGGACTGAAGCTTTCTTT
TRBV6-5	NA	NA	TRBJ1-5	CASRMGQPQHF	TGTGCCAGCAGAATGGGTCAGCCCCAGCATTTT
TRBV5-1	NA	NA	TRBJ2-3	CASSLASGTDTQYF	TGCGCCAGCAGCCTGGCGTCTGGCACAGATACGCAGTATTTT
TRBV27	TRBD1	many	TRBJ1-5	CASSVAQGNQPQHF	TGTGCCAGCAGCGTAGCACAGGGGAATCAGCCCCAGCATTTT
TRBV5-1	TRBD2	NA	TRBJ2-5	CASREGLAVQETQYF	TGCGCCAGCAGAGAAGGACTAGCGGTACAAGAGACCCAGTACTTC
TRBV28	NA	NA	TRBJ1-2	CASGTNYGYTF	TGTGCCAGCGGGACTAACTATGGCTACACCTTC
TRBV2	NA	few	TRBJ2-1	CAVSQGTSEQFF	TGTGCCGTAAGCCAGGGAACAAGTGAGCAGTTCTTC
TRBV19	TRBD2	once	TRBJ2-3	CASNIAGVSDTQYF	TGTGCCAGTAACATAGCGGGAGTGTCAGATACGCAGTATTTT
TRBV6-1	NA	NA	TRBJ2-7	CASRGGSSLENEQYF	TGTGCCAGCAGAGGGGGGAGCAGCCTAGAGAACGAGCAGTACTTC
TRBV11-2	NA	NA	TRBJ1-2	CASSSPGGRGYTF	TGTGCCAGCAGCTCTCCTGGGGGGCGCGGCTACACCTTC
TRBV6-1	NA	NA	TRBJ2-5	CASSEWGQAQETQYF	TGTGCCAGCAGTGAATGGGGGCAGGCCCAAGAGACCCAGTACTTC
TRBV10-1	NA	NA	TRBJ2-3	CASSDSGSTDTQYF	TGCGCCAGCAGTGACAGCGGGAGCACAGATACGCAGTATTTT
TRBV28	NA	NA	TRBJ2-1	CASIFLGGNNEQFF	TGTGCCAGCATCTTCCTCGGGGGCAACAATGAGCAGTTCTTC
TRBV5-1	TRBD1	NA	TRBJ2-5	CASSLGGQSFAQETQYF	TGCGCCAGCAGCTTGGGGGGACAGTCCTTTGCCCAAGAGACCCAGTACTTC
TRBV10-3	NA	NA	TRBJ1-2	CAISATVEGGYTF	TGTGCCATCAGCGCGACAGTTGAAGGTGGCTACACCTTC
TRBV9	TRBD1	once	TRBJ2-5	CASSAGQAQETQYF	TGTGCCAGCAGCGCGGGACAGGCGCAAGAGACCCAGTACTTC
TRBV6-6	TRBD2	few	TRBJ2-3	CASNSAGERTDTQYF	TGTGCCAGCAATTCGGCGGGAGAGCGCACAGATACGCAGTATTTT
TRBV28	TRBD2	NA	TRBJ2-5	CASSKRLAQTQYF	TGTGCCAGCAGTAAAAGACTAGCCCAGACCCAGTACTTC
TRBV11-3	NA	NA	TRBJ2-3	CASSDVAVGDTQYF	TGTGCCAGCAGCGACGTAGCGGTTGGAGATACGCAGTATTTT
TRBV5-1	TRBD1	NA	TRBJ1-1	CASRADRDRVEAFF	TGCGCCAGCAGAGCGGACCGGGACAGGGTTGAAGCTTTCTTT
TRBV21-1	NA	few	TRBJ1-5	CASRGTESNQPQHF	TGTGCCAGCCGTGGGACAGAAAGCAATCAGCCCCAGCATTTT
TRBV7-2	NA	NA	TRBJ2-1	CASSLVPETYNEQFF	TGTGCCAGCAGCTTAGTCCCTGAAACTTACAATGAGCAGTTCTTC